Listed below are T cell receptor beta chains from one sample, sequenced in a study of OX40 agonist ivuxolimab in advanced cancers. TCRdb keeps only in-frame clones here, not all; method: immunoSEQ multiplex PCR. The sample lists around 30,000 clones, roughly 85% occurring once. The specimen was CD4+ or CD8+ T cells sorted from blood, collected in a trial of the OX40 agonist ivuxolimab. The receptors were gathered from an adult with an advanced solid tumor such as melanoma, head and neck, liver or kidney cancer. The CDR3 runs from the conserved cysteine through the conserved F or W. The D gene is left open where the match is weak. The size entry is marked missing in some rows and otherwise reads once, few, many or a size class.

. | . | TRBJ1-2 | TRBV28 | CASSGQHRTNYGYTF | TGTGCCAGCAGCGGACAGCACCGTACCAACTATGGCTACACCTTC
. | TRBD1 | TRBJ2-1 | TRBV7-3 | CASSPTVGGQGSNEQFF | TGTGCCAGCAGCCCAACCGTGGGGGGACAGGGTAGTAATGAGCAGTTCTTC
. | TRBD2 | TRBJ2-7 | TRBV6-5 | CASSYSTSASYEQYF | TGTGCCAGCAGTTACTCGACTAGCGCTTCCTACGAGCAGTACTTC
. | . | TRBJ2-2 | TRBV5-1 | CASSFQGSGELFF | TGCGCCAGCAGCTTCCAGGGATCCGGGGAGCTGTTTTTT
few | . | TRBJ2-1 | TRBV5-4 | CASSLRQEQFF | TGTGCCAGCAGCTTGCGACAGGAGCAGTTCTTC
. | TRBD1 | TRBJ2-2 | TRBV7-9 | CASSSRTGTGELFF | TGTGCCAGCAGCTCCCGGACAGGGACCGGGGAGCTGTTTTTT
. | TRBD1 | TRBJ2-7 | TRBV18 | CASSPNGQASTYEQYF | TGTGCCAGCTCACCCAATGGACAGGCTTCTACCTACGAGCAGTACTTC
. | TRBD1 | TRBJ1-1 | TRBV7-2 | CASSLVEGATEAFF | TGTGCCAGCAGCTTAGTTGAGGGGGCCACTGAAGCTTTCTTT
. | . | TRBJ2-5 | TRBV2 | CASRLGFPQETQYF | TGTGCCAGCAGATTGGGATTTCCGCAAGAGACCCAGTACTTC
few | . | TRBJ1-5 | TRBV6-1 | CATHQGPNQPQHF | TGTGCCACTCACCAGGGCCCTAATCAGCCCCAGCATTTT
. | . | TRBJ1-4 | TRBV14 | CASSPGVSYEKLFF | TGTGCCAGCAGCCCCGGGGTTTCATATGAAAAACTGTTTTTT
. | TRBD1 | TRBJ2-5 | TRBV15 | CATSTGGRRETQYF | TGTGCCACCAGCACAGGGGGCCGGAGAGAGACCCAGTACTTC
. | TRBD2 | TRBJ2-1 | TRBV7-6 | CASSRPGLAGGSSYNEQFF | TGTGCCAGCAGCCGTCCGGGGCTAGCGGGGGGTAGCTCCTACAATGAGCAGTTCTTC
. | . | TRBJ1-1 | TRBV30 | CAWMAGGLTEAFF | TGTGCCTGGATGGCGGGGGGCCTCACTGAAGCTTTCTTT
. | . | TRBJ2-3 | TRBV30 | CAWSVPLGADTQYF | TGTGCCTGGAGTGTCCCCCTCGGGGCAGATACGCAGTATTTT
. | . | TRBJ2-1 | TRBV14 | CASSHFPANEQFF | TGTGCCAGCAGCCATTTCCCAGCTAATGAGCAGTTCTTC
. | . | TRBJ1-4 | TRBV28 | CASTEDPFNEKLFF | TGTGCCAGCACTGAGGACCCATTTAATGAAAAACTGTTTTTT
. | . | TRBJ1-1 | TRBV18 | CASSDVSAFF | TGTGCCAGCTCCGACGTAAGCGCTTTCTTT
. | TRBD1 | TRBJ2-7 | TRBV19 | CASRTGTGGNYEQYF | TGTGCCAGTAGGACCGGGACAGGGGGAAACTACGAGCAGTACTTC
. | . | TRBJ1-5 | TRBV6-5 | CASSRDQPQHF | TGTGCCAGCAGCCGAGATCAGCCCCAGCATTTT
. | . | TRBJ1-2 | TRBV6-5 | CASRLFEEVGYTF | TGTGCCAGCAGGCTGTTTGAGGAAGTGGGCTACACCTTC
. | . | TRBJ1-1 | TRBV6-5 | CASSQTDTNTEAFF | TGTGCCAGCAGCCAGACAGATACGAACACTGAAGCTTTCTTT
few | TRBD2 | TRBJ2-7 | TRBV10-3 | CATGTSGTYEQYF | TGTGCCACCGGGACTAGCGGGACCTACGAGCAGTACTTC
. | . | TRBJ1-3 | TRBV5-1 | CASSKTGTNSGNTIYF | TGCGCCAGCAGCAAAACCGGCACTAACTCTGGAAACACCATATATTTT
. | . | TRBJ2-7 | TRBV14 | CASSQDFSLGITNYEQYF | TGTGCCAGCAGCCAAGATTTCAGTTTGGGGATAACCAACTACGAGCAGTACTTC
once | . | TRBJ2-1 | TRBV21-1 | CASRKGPDFTYNEQFF | TGTGCCAGCAGAAAAGGGCCGGATTTCACCTACAATGAGCAGTTCTTC
. | . | TRBJ1-2 | TRBV19 | CASTGAVGYTF | TGTGCCAGTACCGGGGCGGTCGGCTACACCTTC
. | TRBD2 | TRBJ2-5 | TRBV6-5 | CASSWGGRGQETQYF | TGTGCCAGCAGTTGGGGCGGGAGGGGCCAAGAGACCCAGTACTTC
. | . | TRBJ1-5 | TRBV19 | CASRAFILPQHF | TGTGCCAGTAGAGCCTTTATTCTGCCCCAGCATTTT
few | . | TRBJ1-5 | TRBV19 | CASSISQVDQPQHF | TGTGCCAGTAGTATTAGTCAGGTCGACCAGCCCCAGCATTTT
. | . | TRBJ1-2 | TRBV19 | CASSGPGDYGYTF | TGTGCCAGTAGTGGTCCGGGAGACTATGGCTACACCTTC
. | . | TRBJ2-5 | TRBV19 | CASSIAGETQYF | TGTGCCAGTAGTATAGCTGGAGAGACCCAGTACTTC
. | . | TRBJ1-4 | TRBV11-2 | CASSFGERGEKLFF | TGTGCCAGCAGCTTCGGGGAAAGAGGGGAAAAACTGTTTTTT
. | TRBD2 | TRBJ2-3 | TRBV5-4 | CASSSAGLAGGYTDTQYF | TGTGCCAGCAGCTCCGCCGGATTAGCGGGAGGGTACACAGATACGCAGTATTTT
. | . | TRBJ1-4 | TRBV4-3 | CASSQASGTNEKLFF | TGCGCCAGCAGCCAAGCAAGCGGGACTAATGAAAAACTGTTTTTT
. | TRBD2 | TRBJ2-7 | TRBV6-5 | CASRSGTSVYYEQYF | TGTGCCAGCAGATCCGGGACTAGCGTTTACTACGAGCAGTACTTC
. | . | TRBJ2-7 | TRBV5-1 | CASSLGVGPLPEQYF | TGCGCCAGCAGCTTGGGGGTCGGACCCCTCCCCGAGCAGTACTTC
. | TRBD2 | TRBJ2-7 | TRBV6-5 | CASSAALAGDDEQYF | TGTGCCAGCAGCGCCGCCCTCGCGGGAGACGACGAGCAGTACTTC
. | TRBD1 | TRBJ2-5 | TRBV10-3 | CAISEGARETQYF | TGTGCCATCAGCGAGGGGGCTCGGGAGACCCAGTACTTC
. | . | TRBJ2-2 | TRBV7-2 | CASKPAAGYGELFF | TGTGCCAGCAAACCGGCGGCTGGTTATGGGGAGCTGTTTTTT
. | . | TRBJ2-6 | TRBV14 | CASSPYNSGANVLTF | TGTGCCAGCAGCCCCTACAATTCTGGGGCCAACGTCCTGACTTTC
. | . | TRBJ1-1 | TRBV5-1 | CASSLVPDRVYTEAFF | TGCGCCAGCAGCTTGGTCCCCGACAGAGTTTACACTGAAGCTTTCTTT
. | TRBD2 | TRBJ2-7 | TRBV6-5 | CASSPGLVFYEQYF | TGTGCCAGCAGCCCGGGACTAGTTTTCTACGAGCAGTACTTC
. | . | TRBJ1-1 | TRBV9 | CASRPTLQGRGNTEAFF | TGTGCCAGCAGGCCCACCCTACAGGGCCGCGGGAACACTGAAGCTTTCTTT
. | . | TRBJ1-1 | TRBV30 | CAWSVRGGRNTEAFF | TGTGCCTGGAGTGTACGGGGGGGAAGGAACACTGAAGCTTTCTTT
. | TRBD2 | TRBJ2-1 | TRBV7-2 | CASSSVHGLAGYNEQFF | TGTGCCAGCAGCTCAGTACACGGACTAGCGGGATACAATGAGCAGTTCTTC
. | . | TRBJ2-7 | TRBV6-5 | CASSYSIDHEQYF | TGTGCCAGCAGTTACTCGATCGATCACGAGCAGTACTTC
. | . | TRBJ2-5 | TRBV18 | CASSPPPSTAYQETQYF | TGTGCCAGCTCACCACCCCCCTCGACAGCGTACCAAGAGACCCAGTACTTC
. | TRBD2 | TRBJ2-1 | TRBV19 | CASTTSGRTEQFF | TGTGCCAGTACCACTAGCGGGAGGACTGAGCAGTTCTTC
once | . | TRBJ2-5 | TRBV18 | CASSPTEQETQYF | TGTGCCAGCTCACCTACAGAACAAGAGACCCAGTACTTC
. | TRBD2 | TRBJ2-3 | TRBV5-6 | CASSLRTSGRTDTQYF | TGTGCCAGCAGCTTGAGAACTAGCGGACGCACAGATACGCAGTATTTT
. | . | TRBJ2-2 | TRBV6-5 | CASSSRGGLNTGELFF | TGTGCCAGCAGTTCACGTGGGGGATTGAACACCGGGGAGCTGTTTTTT
. | TRBD1 | TRBJ2-1 | TRBV11-2 | CASSLVQGANEQFF | TGTGCCAGCAGCTTAGTGCAGGGGGCCAATGAGCAGTTCTTC